This entry is about one T cell receptor beta chain. The sample belongs to a study of blood T cell repertoires in COVID-19. Germline V lookup: CDR1 SGHDT, CDR2 YYEEEE. V lost 4 bases and J lost 3, with 14 bases in between. There are 15 residues in the CDR3. Assay used: immunoSEQ multiplex PCR; TCRdb lists only in-frame clones, some missing. This repertoire shows about 61,000 clones, 80% to 90% found once; its top ten account for around a sixth. This receptor was taken from an elderly woman with active COVID-19. The chain has TRBV5-6 and TRBJ1-5; D is unresolved. The specimen sequenced was peripheral blood. This CDR3 is CASSVSPTVNQPQHF. CDR3 sequence (DNA): TGTGCCAGCAGCGTGAGTCCCACAGTCAATCAGCCCCAGCATTTT.